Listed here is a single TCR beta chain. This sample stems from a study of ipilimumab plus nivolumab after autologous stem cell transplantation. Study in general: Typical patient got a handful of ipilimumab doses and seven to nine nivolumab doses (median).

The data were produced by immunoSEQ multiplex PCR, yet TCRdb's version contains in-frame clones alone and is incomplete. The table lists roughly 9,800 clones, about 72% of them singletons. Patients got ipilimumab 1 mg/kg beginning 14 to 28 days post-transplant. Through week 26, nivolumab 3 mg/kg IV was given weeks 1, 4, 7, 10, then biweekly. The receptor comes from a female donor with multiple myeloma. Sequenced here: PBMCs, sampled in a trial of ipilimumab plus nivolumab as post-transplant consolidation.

CDR3 sequence: CASSLSQLETQYF. The CDR3 DNA is TGTGCCAGCAGCTTAAGCCAGTTAGAGACCCAGTACTTC. V and J are TRBV11-2 and TRBJ2-5; unclear D gene. V was shortened by 2 bases and J by 4 bases, with 8 bases between the two germline ends. Germline-derived CDR1 and CDR2 are SGHAT and FQNNGV. CDR3 size: 13 residues.